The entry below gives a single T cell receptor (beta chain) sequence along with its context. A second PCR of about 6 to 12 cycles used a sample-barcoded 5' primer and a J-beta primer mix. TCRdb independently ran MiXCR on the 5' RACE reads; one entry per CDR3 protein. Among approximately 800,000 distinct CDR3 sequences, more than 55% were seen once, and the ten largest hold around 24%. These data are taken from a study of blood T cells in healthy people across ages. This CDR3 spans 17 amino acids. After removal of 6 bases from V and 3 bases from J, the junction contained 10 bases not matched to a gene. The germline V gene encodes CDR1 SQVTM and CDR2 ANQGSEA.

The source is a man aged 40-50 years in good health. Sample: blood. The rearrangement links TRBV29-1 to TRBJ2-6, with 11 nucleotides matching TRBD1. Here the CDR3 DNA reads TGCAGCGTCCATACCGGACAGGGGGCAAGTGGGGCCAACGTCCTGACTTTC. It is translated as CSVHTGQGASGANVLTF.